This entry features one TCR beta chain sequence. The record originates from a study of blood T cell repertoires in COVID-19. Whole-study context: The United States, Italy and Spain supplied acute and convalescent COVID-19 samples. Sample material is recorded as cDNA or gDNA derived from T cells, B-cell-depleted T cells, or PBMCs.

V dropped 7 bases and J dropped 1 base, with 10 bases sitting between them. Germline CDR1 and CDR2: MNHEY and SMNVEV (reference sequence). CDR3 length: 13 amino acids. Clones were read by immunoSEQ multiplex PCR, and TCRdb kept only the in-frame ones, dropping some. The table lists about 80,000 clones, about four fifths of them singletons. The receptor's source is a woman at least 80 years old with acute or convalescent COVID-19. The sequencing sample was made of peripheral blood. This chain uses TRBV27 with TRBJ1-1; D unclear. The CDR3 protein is CASKPYGNTEAFF. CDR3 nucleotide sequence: TGTGCCAGCAAACCCTATGGGAACACTGAAGCTTTCTTT.